Given below is one TCR beta chain in context. This entry comes from a study of control samples from healthy donors and cancer patients. The germline gives CDR1 SGDLS, CDR2 YYNGEE. V lost 4 bases, J lost 6 bases, and 19 bases lay in between. This CDR3 is 16 amino acids long. The table came from immunoSEQ multiplex PCR; TCRdb's copy has only in-frame clones and leaves some out. The repertoire consists of 70,000 to 80,000 clones, with 70% to 90% occurring once and the leading ten covering under 2.5%. V gene TRBV9 combines with J gene TRBJ2-2; D is perhaps TRBD1 (6 bases). This receptor was identified in a woman aged 55 to 70 with head and neck cancer. The sample was PBMCs. CDR3 protein: CASSSSPWTVAGELFF. The CDR3 nucleotides are TGTGCCAGCAGCTCCTCGCCCTGGACAGTTGCCGGGGAGCTGTTTTTT.